This is a list of T cell receptor beta chains from one sample in a study of blood T cell repertoires in COVID-19. Sequencing used immunoSEQ multiplex PCR; TCRdb keeps in-frame clones, though not all of them. The sample records around 130,000 clones, approximately 85% being singletons. The sequenced sample consisted of peripheral blood. Receptor source: a human donor in a cohort sampled during active COVID-19. The CDR3 runs from the conserved cysteine through the conserved F or W. A D gene is named only where the DNA matches it firmly. The size field is filled for only some rows; it gives once, few, many or a size class.

clone_size	d_call	v_call	j_call	cdr3_nt	cdr3_aa
once	TRBD2	TRBV4-3	TRBJ2-3	TGCGCCAGCAGCCAAGCCGCCGGGGGGGCTTCTAGCACAGATACGCAGTATTTT	CASSQAAGGASSTDTQYF
.	.	TRBV24-1	TRBJ2-6	TGTGCGGCCGCGGCCTCTGGGGCCAACGTCCTGACTTTC	CAAAASGANVLTF
many	TRBD1	TRBV5-1	TRBJ1-2	TGCGCCAGCAGCTTGGCAGGGGGTGACGGCTACACCTTC	CASSLAGGDGYTF
.	.	TRBV18	TRBJ1-2	TGTGCCAGCTCACCACCGAGGGGGACTACAACTATCTACACCTTC	CASSPPRGTTTIYTF
.	TRBD2	TRBV15	TRBJ2-2	TGTGCCACCAGCAGAGATCAACTAGCGGGTTCCACCGGGGAGCTGTTTTTT	CATSRDQLAGSTGELFF
.	.	TRBV5-1	TRBJ2-4	TGCGCCAGCAGCTCTGACGGGGGAAACATTCAGTACTTC	CASSSDGGNIQYF
once	.	TRBV15	TRBJ1-5	TGTGCCACCAGCAGAGACCTGGAGAGCAATCAGCCCCAGCATTTT	CATSRDLESNQPQHF
.	TRBD1	TRBV2	TRBJ1-2	TGTGCCAGCAGTGAAACAGGGGGTACCTACTATGGCTACACCTTC	CASSETGGTYYGYTF
.	TRBD2	TRBV9	TRBJ2-3	TGTGCCAGCAGCGTAGCCGCTAGCGGTAGCACAGATACGCAGTATTTT	CASSVAASGSTDTQYF
.	TRBD1	TRBV12-5	TRBJ1-1	TGTGCTAGTGGTTTGACGCGGACAGGGGGGTTGAACACTGAAGCTTTCTTT	CASGLTRTGGLNTEAFF
.	TRBD2	TRBV6-2/TRBV6-3	TRBJ2-1	TGTGCCAGCAGTCCGGGACTAGCGGGACAATCCAGCTCCTACAATGAGCAGTTCTTC	CASSPGLAGQSSSYNEQFF
few	.	TRBV27	TRBJ1-2	TGTGCCAGCAGTTTCAGGGAGGAATATGGCTACACCTTC	CASSFREEYGYTF
.	TRBD1	TRBV30	TRBJ1-2	TGTGCCTGGAATTGGGACAGCCCTTTTGGCTACACCTTC	CAWNWDSPFGYTF
.	.	TRBV7-9	TRBJ1-2	TGTGCCAGCAGCTTAGTACAGGCGTATGGCTACACCTTC	CASSLVQAYGYTF
.	TRBD2	TRBV5-1	TRBJ2-5	TGCGCCAGCAGCATCGGACTAGCGGGGGCCCTACAAGAGACCCAGTACTTC	CASSIGLAGALQETQYF
.	.	TRBV4-3	TRBJ1-2	TGCGCCAGCAGCCAAGCAACGAGCGGAAGAGGCTATGGCTACACCTTC	CASSQATSGRGYGYTF
.	.	TRBV19	TRBJ1-2	TGTGCCAGTAGTATAGCGGAGGGGTTTGGCTACACCTTC	CASSIAEGFGYTF
.	.	TRBV6-5	TRBJ1-2	TGTGCCAGCAGGATTACATGGCCCATTAACTATGGCTACACCTTC	CASRITWPINYGYTF
once	.	TRBV2	TRBJ2-2	TGTGCCAGCAGTGAATTGAGGGTCGGTGCCGGGGAGCTGTTTTTT	CASSELRVGAGELFF
.	.	TRBV27	TRBJ2-3	TGTGCCAGCAGTTTGGAGATTTGGGTGGCATACCTCTATACGCAGTATTTT	CASSLEIWVAYLYTQYF
few	TRBD1	TRBV15	TRBJ1-5	TGTGCCACCAGCCCGGGGGGGACAGCCACTCATCAGCCCCAGCATTTT	CATSPGGTATHQPQHF
.	.	TRBV7-2	TRBJ1-3	TGTGCCAGCAGCTTAGACTTCTCTGGAAACACCATATATTTT	CASSLDFSGNTIYF
.	TRBD2	TRBV30	TRBJ2-1	TGTGCCTGGAGTGTACCGGGACTAGCGGGGGGGCAGTTCTTC	CAWSVPGLAGGQFF